This is a list of T cell receptor beta chains from one sample in a study of blood T cell repertoires in COVID-19. The method was immunoSEQ multiplex PCR; TCRdb's version includes in-frame clones alone and lacks a portion of them. The sample gives over 200,000 clones, roughly 87% of which show up once; 10% is in the top ten. The sequenced sample was PBMCs or T cells enriched from blood (not recorded which). The receptor source for this set is a man younger than 35 with acute COVID-19. CDR3s include the opening cysteine and the closing phenylalanine or tryptophan. Each record gives: clone size, V gene, J gene, D gene, CDR3 protein, CDR3 DNA. D genes are given only for firm matches. Size tells how often a clone was seen (once, few, many) or the class of an expanded clone, and some rows leave it out.

size: -; V: TRBV24-1; J: TRBJ2-3; D: TRBD2; CDR3: CATSVGLGRTDTQYF; DNA: TGTGCCACCAGTGTCGGACTAGGACGGACAGATACGCAGTATTTT
size: -; V: TRBV5-8; J: TRBJ2-2; D: -; CDR3: CASSRGHVTGELFF; DNA: TGTGCCAGCAGCCGGGGACACGTCACCGGGGAGCTGTTTTTT
size: -; V: TRBV6-5; J: TRBJ1-1; D: TRBD1; CDR3: CASRETGMGTEAFF; DNA: TGTGCCAGCAGGGAGACAGGGATGGGGACTGAAGCTTTCTTT
size: -; V: TRBV5-1; J: TRBJ1-1; D: TRBD1; CDR3: CASSSGQSFGVNTEAFF; DNA: TGCGCCAGCAGCTCGGGACAGAGTTTCGGGGTAAACACTGAAGCTTTCTTT
size: few; V: TRBV7-3; J: TRBJ1-3; D: -; CDR3: CASSLFRQTNTIYF; DNA: TGTGCCAGCAGCCTATTCCGACAGACAAACACCATATATTTT
size: -; V: TRBV5-4; J: TRBJ1-1; D: -; CDR3: CASSLAQGNTEAFF; DNA: TGTGCCAGCAGCTTGGCCCAGGGGAACACTGAAGCTTTCTTT
size: -; V: TRBV2; J: TRBJ1-1; D: TRBD1; CDR3: CASSTTGATEAFF; DNA: TGTGCCAGTTCTACGACAGGGGCTACTGAAGCTTTCTTT
size: -; V: TRBV6-5; J: TRBJ2-7; D: -; CDR3: CASSPGGFNEQYF; DNA: TGTGCCAGCAGTCCCGGGGGTTTCAACGAGCAGTACTTC
size: -; V: TRBV9; J: TRBJ2-7; D: TRBD1; CDR3: CASSVLGTGLEEQYF; DNA: TGTGCCAGCAGCGTACTGGGGACAGGGTTAGAGGAGCAGTACTTC
size: once; V: TRBV12-5; J: TRBJ2-7; D: TRBD1; CDR3: CASGGDSSYEQYF; DNA: TGTGCTAGTGGGGGGGACAGCTCCTACGAGCAGTACTTC
size: -; V: TRBV9; J: TRBJ1-5; D: -; CDR3: CASRKGGPNQPQHF; DNA: TGTGCCAGTAGAAAGGGGGGGCCTAATCAGCCCCAGCATTTT
size: -; V: TRBV5-1; J: TRBJ2-7; D: TRBD2; CDR3: CASKIQAGGTYEQYF; DNA: TGCGCCAGCAAAATTCAAGCGGGAGGAACCTACGAGCAGTACTTC
size: once; V: TRBV30; J: TRBJ2-7; D: -; CDR3: CAWSSLALSYEQYF; DNA: TGTGCCTGGAGTAGCCTAGCCCTATCCTACGAGCAGTACTTC
size: few; V: TRBV4-1; J: TRBJ1-4; D: -; CDR3: CASSPGRGGIRANEKLFF; DNA: TGCGCCAGCAGCCCCGGGCGGGGGGGTATTCGGGCTAATGAAAAACTGTTTTTT
size: -; V: TRBV2; J: TRBJ1-5; D: TRBD1; CDR3: CASSQTGLTQPQHF; DNA: TGTGCCAGCAGCCAGACAGGGTTAACGCAGCCCCAGCATTTT
size: -; V: TRBV12-3/TRBV12-4; J: TRBJ2-7; D: -; CDR3: CASGKRPVSEQYF; DNA: TGTGCCAGCGGCAAGCGCCCCGTATCCGAGCAGTACTTC
size: -; V: TRBV12-5; J: TRBJ2-1; D: TRBD2; CDR3: CASGLQTSGAGYNEQFF; DNA: TGTGCTAGTGGTTTGCAGACTAGCGGAGCCGGCTACAATGAGCAGTTCTTC
size: -; V: TRBV5-1; J: TRBJ2-1; D: -; CDR3: CASSFEMSYNEQFF; DNA: TGCGCCAGCAGCTTCGAGATGTCCTACAATGAGCAGTTCTTC
size: -; V: TRBV4-2; J: TRBJ1-5; D: TRBD1; CDR3: CASSLLLGTEESNQPQHF; DNA: TGTGCCAGCAGCCTCCTTTTGGGGACAGAGGAGAGCAATCAGCCCCAGCATTTT
size: -; V: TRBV28; J: TRBJ2-1; D: -; CDR3: CASSPGSPANEQFF; DNA: TGTGCCAGCAGTCCGGGAAGCCCCGCCAATGAGCAGTTCTTC
size: -; V: TRBV7-3; J: TRBJ1-3; D: -; CDR3: CASSSHRFHEDYGNTIYF; DNA: TGTGCCAGCAGCTCCCACAGGTTCCACGAAGATTACGGAAACACCATATATTTT
size: -; V: TRBV4-2; J: TRBJ2-1; D: -; CDR3: CASSQGVGRGHEQFF; DNA: TGTGCCAGCAGCCAAGGGGTCGGGAGAGGCCATGAGCAGTTCTTC
size: -; V: TRBV10-2; J: TRBJ1-1; D: -; CDR3: CASSDLDRLNTEAFF; DNA: TGCGCCAGCAGTGACCTGGACAGATTGAACACTGAAGCTTTCTTT
size: -; V: TRBV5-1; J: TRBJ2-3; D: -; CDR3: CASSLDRTDTQYF; DNA: TGCGCCAGCAGCTTGGACCGGACAGATACGCAGTATTTT
size: once; V: TRBV6-5; J: TRBJ1-3; D: -; CDR3: CASSPRGGSGNTIYF; DNA: TGTGCCAGCAGTCCCCGCGGGGGTTCTGGAAACACCATATATTTT
size: -; V: TRBV7-7; J: TRBJ2-5; D: TRBD2; CDR3: CASSPDSGSAQETQYF; DNA: TGTGCTAGCAGCCCAGATAGCGGGAGCGCCCAAGAGACCCAGTACTTC
size: few; V: TRBV9; J: TRBJ1-2; D: TRBD1; CDR3: CASSEQGAWYGYTF; DNA: TGTGCCAGCAGCGAACAGGGGGCTTGGTATGGCTACACCTTC
size: -; V: TRBV24-1; J: TRBJ2-2; D: -; CDR3: CATSDSLRANTGELFF; DNA: TGTGCCACCAGTGATTCGCTGCGGGCGAACACCGGGGAGCTGTTTTTT
size: -; V: TRBV28; J: TRBJ1-4; D: -; CDR3: CASSLGGTTNEKLFF; DNA: TGTGCCAGCAGTTTAGGGGGGACAACTAATGAAAAACTGTTTTTT
size: -; V: TRBV19; J: TRBJ1-1; D: -; CDR3: CASSLFGPNTEAFF; DNA: TGTGCCAGTAGTCTTTTCGGTCCGAACACTGAAGCTTTCTTT
size: -; V: TRBV19; J: TRBJ2-2; D: TRBD1; CDR3: CATRTQGAGTGELFF; DNA: TGTGCCACCCGAACGCAGGGGGCCGGCACCGGGGAGCTGTTTTTT
size: -; V: TRBV23-1; J: TRBJ2-4; D: -; CDR3: CASSQRGGRAKNIQYF; DNA: TGCGCCAGCAGTCAACGGGGTGGTAGAGCCAAAAACATTCAGTACTTC
size: -; V: TRBV24-1; J: TRBJ2-7; D: TRBD2; CDR3: CATSDGAGGQYF; DNA: TGTGCCACCAGTGATGGAGCGGGAGGGCAGTACTTC
size: -; V: TRBV7-9; J: TRBJ2-3; D: -; CDR3: CASSLGADTQYF; DNA: TGTGCCAGCAGCCTAGGAGCAGATACGCAGTATTTT
size: once; V: TRBV30; J: TRBJ2-7; D: -; CDR3: CAWREGQHYEQYF; DNA: TGTGCCTGGAGGGAGGGACAGCACTACGAGCAGTACTTC
size: -; V: TRBV7-9; J: TRBJ2-6; D: -; CDR3: CASRSGGAGANVLTF; DNA: TGTGCCAGCAGGTCCGGGGGAGCTGGGGCCAACGTCCTGACTTTC
size: -; V: TRBV12-5; J: TRBJ2-1; D: TRBD1; CDR3: CASGFGTGGNEQFF; DNA: TGTGCTAGTGGTTTCGGGACAGGGGGTAATGAGCAGTTCTTC
size: -; V: TRBV7-9; J: TRBJ1-5; D: TRBD1; CDR3: CASSTGDSNQPQHF; DNA: TGTGCCAGCAGCACAGGGGATAGCAATCAGCCCCAGCATTTT
size: -; V: TRBV27; J: TRBJ2-2; D: -; CDR3: CASSLGDPAGELFF; DNA: TGTGCCAGCAGTTTAGGAGACCCCGCCGGGGAGCTGTTTTTT
size: -; V: TRBV28; J: TRBJ2-2; D: TRBD2; CDR3: CASSGTSGTSNTGELFF; DNA: TGTGCCAGCAGCGGGACTAGCGGGACTTCTAACACCGGGGAGCTGTTTTTT
size: -; V: TRBV4-1; J: TRBJ1-4; D: TRBD1; CDR3: CASRGTDEKLFF; DNA: TGCGCCAGCAGAGGGACAGATGAAAAACTGTTTTTT
size: -; V: TRBV20-1; J: TRBJ2-5; D: -; CDR3: CSAGEETQYF; DNA: TGCAGTGCTGGGGAGGAGACCCAGTACTTC
size: -; V: TRBV27; J: TRBJ2-7; D: -; CDR3: CASSSAYEQYF; DNA: TGTGCCAGCAGTTCCGCCTACGAGCAGTACTTC
size: -; V: TRBV27; J: TRBJ1-1; D: -; CDR3: CASSSTGNWNTEAFF; DNA: TGTGCCAGCAGTTCTACAGGGAATTGGAACACTGAAGCTTTCTTT
size: -; V: TRBV5-4; J: TRBJ1-2; D: TRBD1; CDR3: CASSLDRNYGYTF; DNA: TGTGCCAGCAGTCTGGACAGGAACTATGGCTACACCTTC
size: -; V: TRBV12-3/TRBV12-4; J: TRBJ2-3; D: -; CDR3: CASTASENTQYF; DNA: TGTGCCAGCACAGCGAGCGAGAATACGCAGTATTTT
size: -; V: TRBV28; J: TRBJ2-7; D: -; CDR3: CASSLRDKTYEQYF; DNA: TGTGCCAGCAGTTTGAGGGACAAGACCTACGAGCAGTACTTC
size: -; V: TRBV7-8; J: TRBJ2-7; D: -; CDR3: CASSLSQGLKQYF; DNA: TGTGCCAGCAGCTTATCGCAGGGGCTGAAGCAGTACTTC